This is a list of T cell receptor beta chains from one sample in a study of blood T cell repertoires in COVID-19. Sequencing was performed with immunoSEQ multiplex PCR; in TCRdb, only in-frame clones are kept and a portion is missing. This sample has over 250,000 clones, with approximately 91% found just once. Sequencing was carried out using peripheral blood. The source of these receptors is a woman in her thirties with COVID-19, enrolled during active disease. Each CDR3 is given with its conserved first and last residue. The D gene is left open where the match is weak.

V gene,D gene,CDR3 protein
TRBV6-5,TRBD2,CASSYSVGGEQYF
TRBV21-1,-,CASILGGRKSSYNEQFF
TRBV29-1,TRBD2,CSVEVGGGPGETQYF
TRBV9,TRBD1,CASSPPDRDMETQYF
TRBV7-9,-,CASCPDWSNQPQHF
TRBV2,TRBD2,CASSDGLAGLTDTQYF
TRBV18,TRBD2,CASSPPGLAIDEQYF
TRBV5-1,-,CASSFFFRESFYEQYF
TRBV7-9,-,CASSPGGTEAFF
TRBV2,-,CASSDQGETQYF
TRBV5-4,-,CASSLGVGDTQYF
TRBV9,-,CASSDGTMAQETQYF
TRBV19,TRBD1,CASSIGWDRAGTEAFF
TRBV28,-,CASSLLGGSEAFF
TRBV4-2,-,CASSQGRGLGSPLHF
TRBV11-2,TRBD1,CASSLSLTGGQETQYF
TRBV4-1,TRBD2,CASSRGLAGGVPGELFF
TRBV9,TRBD1,CASSAGTANNQPQHF
TRBV15,-,CATSRDRGVEKLFF
TRBV6-5,-,CASITRNEAFF
TRBV5-1,-,CASSPGPGGSNEKLFF
TRBV9,-,CASSEGLSNTGELFF
TRBV7-2,-,CASSLPGVGSVTGELFF
TRBV28,-,CASSLFYSEAFF
TRBV2,TRBD1,CASATGVGYEQYF
TRBV5-8,TRBD1,CASSSYGTGGEKLFF
TRBV4-1,TRBD1,CASSQDGTGINQPQHF
TRBV2,TRBD1,CASSRGQGMGTGYGYTF
TRBV13,-,CASSFGVGGTEAFF
TRBV10-1,TRBD2,CASSARLAGRDNEQFF
TRBV6-5,TRBD1,CASRSIGTGVEKLFF
TRBV5-4,TRBD2,CASSFGSGSLVEQYF
TRBV27,-,CASSSVVIADLATADTQYF
TRBV13,TRBD2,CASSLGLAGGLTDTQYF
TRBV29-1,-,CSVPGKRAEAFF
TRBV7-8,TRBD1,CASNEGQGRALQFF
TRBV7-9,TRBD1,CASSLAAGGTEAFF
TRBV19,-,CASSIVYQPQHF
TRBV2,-,CASSVAGKHYEQYF
TRBV5-1,TRBD1,CASSLAFGQGDPGANVLTF
TRBV7-9,-,CASSFVADFYSYEQYF
TRBV19,-,CASSSVINSGNTIYF
TRBV12-5,TRBD1,CASGSGQGFYYGYTF
TRBV6-4,TRBD1,CASSPGTGGGLLNEQFF
TRBV28,-,CASTPSGIAAGELFF
TRBV3-1/TRBV3-2,TRBD1,CASSQAGTGARMLYGNTIYF
TRBV19,TRBD1,CASRRQGASNEQYF
TRBV2,TRBD2,CASSEAASGGSVYEQYF
TRBV3-1/TRBV3-2,-,CASSQLQGSSGNTIYF
TRBV6-1,-,CASSEHPLGGETQYF
TRBV9,TRBD2,CASSVYSGRIQETQYF
TRBV19,-,CASSKGEGDTEAFF
TRBV4-2,-,CASSQDVSLSNQPQHF
TRBV24-1,-,CATSDSAGSQETQYF
TRBV5-4,-,CASSFDRPNYGYTF
TRBV7-9,-,CASSANSGANVLTF
TRBV10-2,TRBD1,CASSQGAANTEAFF
TRBV6-6,TRBD2,CASVLAGGGDTQYF
TRBV6-2/TRBV6-3,TRBD1,CASSPTGWTEAFF